These T cell receptor beta chains were read from a single sample in a study of T cells in Graves' hyperthyroidism and ophthalmopathy. TCRdb independently ran MiXCR on the multiplex PCR reads; one entry per CDR3 protein. The table lists around 700,000 distinct CDR3 sequences, about 17% of them singletons, with approximately 15% in the top ten. Material: blood. All receptors come from a woman in her forties or fifties with Graves' hyperthyroidism that later progressed to Graves' ophthalmopathy. Both conserved end residues are part of each CDR3. The D gene is left open where the match is weak. Size is omitted from some rows. Given values are once, few, many or a class for expanded clones.

.	few	TRBV12-3/TRBV12-4	TRBJ1-2	TGTGCCAGCAGTCGGACGGTGGCTGGCTACACCTTC	CASSRTVAGYTF
.	many	TRBV18	TRBJ1-1	TGTGCCAGCTCACCACCTGAGGCTGGAGGAAAAGCTTTCTTT	CASSPPEAGGKAFF
.	few	TRBV6-1	TRBJ1-5	TGTGCCAGCAGTGAACAGCATAGCAATCAGCCCCAGCATTTT	CASSEQHSNQPQHF
TRBD1	few	TRBV20-1	TRBJ1-5	TGCAGTGCAGGGTTGACAGGGGGCCTAAGCAATCAGCCCCAGCATTTT	CSAGLTGGLSNQPQHF
.	many	TRBV11-2	TRBJ1-1	TGTGCCAGCAGCTTAGGGCAGGACACTGAAGCTTTCTTT	CASSLGQDTEAFF
.	many	TRBV12-3/TRBV12-4	TRBJ2-3	TGTGCCAGCAGTTTAACAGGACAAGATACGCAGTATTTT	CASSLTGQDTQYF
.	many	TRBV20-1	TRBJ2-7	TGCAGTGCTAGAGGGACAGACTCCTACGAGCAGTACTTC	CSARGTDSYEQYF
.	few	TRBV18	TRBJ2-3	TGTGCCAGCTCACCACCGGTGGCGGGATTCACAGATACGCAGTATTTT	CASSPPVAGFTDTQYF
.	.	TRBV9	TRBJ1-5	TGTGCCAGCAGCGCCCACCAGGGCCAGCCCCAGCATTTT	CASSAHQGQPQHF
TRBD1	.	TRBV4-1	TRBJ1-5	TGCGCCAGCAGCCAAGACCCTCTGGACAGGGGGTCCCCATGGCCCCAGCATTTT	CASSQDPLDRGSPWPQHF
.	few	TRBV20-1	TRBJ1-2	TGCAGTGCTAGACCTCCCGCCCAGGAGAACTATGGCTACACCTTC	CSARPPAQENYGYTF
TRBD2	many	TRBV3-1	TRBJ2-5	TGTGCCAGCAGCCAAACTAGCGGGCGACAAGAGACCCAGTACTTC	CASSQTSGRQETQYF
.	many	TRBV30	TRBJ1-2	TGTGCCTGGAGTATCGAGGATGGAGGCTACACCTTC	CAWSIEDGGYTF
TRBD1	many	TRBV12-3/TRBV12-4	TRBJ1-1	TGTGCCAGCAGTTTAGGGGACAGAGAAGCTTTCTTT	CASSLGDREAFF
.	.	TRBV19	TRBJ2-1	TGTGCCAGTAGTATAGTGGGGGACAATGAGCAGTTCTTC	CASSIVGDNEQFF
TRBD1	.	TRBV7-9	TRBJ2-4	TGTGCCAGCACCTGGGACAGGGTTAGTGCCATTCAGTACTTC	CASTWDRVSAIQYF
TRBD2	many	TRBV3-1	TRBJ2-1	TGTGCCAGCAGCCACATAGCGGGGGGCCCTTACAATGAGCAGTTCTTC	CASSHIAGGPYNEQFF
.	.	TRBV6-2/TRBV6-3	TRBJ1-2	TGTGCCAGCAGAAGCGCCCAGGGAGGCGCTAACTATGGCTACACCTTC	CASRSAQGGANYGYTF
TRBD1	many	TRBV30	TRBJ2-5	TGTGCCTGGACGAGACAGGGCGCAGAGACCCAGTACTTC	CAWTRQGAETQYF
.	.	TRBV7-8	TRBJ2-1	TGTGCCAGCAGCTTATCGGGGGGCAGGGGAGGCTATGAGCAGTTCTTC	CASSLSGGRGGYEQFF
.	few	TRBV6-4	TRBJ2-3	TGTGCCAGCAGTGATGGGACACAATCAGATACGCAGTATTTT	CASSDGTQSDTQYF
TRBD1	many	TRBV9	TRBJ1-2	TGTGCCAGCAGCGCCACAGGGGTGGGGATCTATGGCTACACCTTC	CASSATGVGIYGYTF
.	few	TRBV20-1	TRBJ1-2	TGCAGTGCTAGAGCCGGCGGCGAACGCAGGGGCTACACCTTC	CSARAGGERRGYTF
.	.	TRBV19	TRBJ2-7	TGTGCCAGTAGTATCCAGACACCCGCTAACGAGCAGTACTTC	CASSIQTPANEQYF
TRBD1	.	TRBV6-1	TRBJ1-4	TGTGCCAGCAGTCCCCTCCTCGACAGGGCTGGAAAACTGTTTTTT	CASSPLLDRAGKLFF
.	few	TRBV6-1	TRBJ2-7	TGTGCCAGCACCCAACTCACAGGGAGCTCCTACGAGCAGTACTTC	CASTQLTGSSYEQYF
TRBD1	few	TRBV19	TRBJ2-7	TGTGCCAGTATGCCGACAGGGGATGGCTACGAGCAGTACTTC	CASMPTGDGYEQYF
.	few	TRBV7-6	TRBJ1-1	TGTGCCAGCAGCCCGCCTAGCGTGACAGCCGCTGAAGCTTTCTTT	CASSPPSVTAAEAFF
TRBD1	few	TRBV5-1	TRBJ2-7	TGCGCCAGCAGCTTTAACCATGGACGGACAGGGACCGTGGGGCGGCAGTACTTC	CASSFNHGRTGTVGRQYF
TRBD2	.	TRBV6-1	TRBJ2-7	TGTGCCAGCAGCTCCAGGACTAGCGGGAGACCCATCTACGAGCAGTACTTC	CASSSRTSGRPIYEQYF
.	.	TRBV6-2/TRBV6-3	TRBJ1-5	TGTGCCAGCAGTCCCACGATTAACACAGGGCATGGACAGCCCCAGCATTTT	CASSPTINTGHGQPQHF
.	few	TRBV10-1	TRBJ2-2	TGCGCCAGCAGTAGAGGCTCGAACACCGGGGAGCTGTTTTTT	CASSRGSNTGELFF